The present T cell receptor (beta chain) was sequenced within a study of T cells in localized non-small cell lung cancer. Sequenced by immunoSEQ multiplex PCR; TCRdb stores in-frame clones only, minus some. This sample has about 40,000 clones; around 90% occur once, and the top ten carry about 4%. Note on this clone: Its specificity is unknown. A read error may produce the germline difference seen at one junction end.

The CDR3 runs 13 residues. Germline-derived CDR1 and CDR2 are SGHNT and YYREEE (reference sequence). Overall study results and limits: Median roughly 57 top-100 tumor clones were shared with paired adjacent lung.

The sequence was obtained from a man aged 18 to 49 with stage I lung adenocarcinoma. The V and J genes are TRBV5-4 and TRBJ1-2; D is unclear. This sample comprised peripheral blood, obtained before any cancer treatment. CDR3 region: CANSLAGGDGYTF. The CDR3 DNA sequence: TGTGCCAACAGCTTGGCCGGTGGGGATGGCTACACCTTC.